This T cell receptor (beta chain) stems from a study of response to subunit inactivated influenza vaccine listed by TCRdb under 2018. About the full investigation: The study used deep quantitative T cell receptor repertoire profiling to track responses to a trivalent subunit inactivated influenza vaccine. Points the paper makes about the study in general: The authors proposed that each seasonal influenza vaccination may bring in only a limited number of new T cells.

As to this clonotype: The target of this receptor is not known. The input lacks base qualities; no much larger clone sits a single base away.

The method behind the library was RT-PCR. Instrument on record: Illumina HiSeq 2500. TCRdb reprocessed the public reads (quality trimming at Q25 with fastp, clone calling with MiXCR) and kept in-frame beta chains. Rows are combined by CDR3 protein, so each entry shows the most common genes and DNA. The sample table contains fewer than 550,000 distinct CDR3 sequences; only one count was recorded for roughly 25% of them. The ten largest clones represent under 2.5% of the sample. The clonotype was recovered from a man aged 50 or older who received an inactivated influenza vaccine. Donor details come from another sample of the same person, matched by shared clones. The sequencing used CD4+ T cells sorted from PBMCs, collected about 5 days after vaccination.

The CDR3 region: CASSSYSRGLAGRPRDTQYF. The DNA reads TGTGCCAGCAGCTCCTACTCCCGCGGACTAGCGGGAAGGCCCAGGGATACGCAGTATTTT. This receptor chain uses TRBV7-8 and TRBJ2-3; 12 central nucleotides agree with TRBD2. Counted from cysteine to phenylalanine, this CDR3 has 20 amino acids. This entry keeps only the CDR3 DNA: 60 bases, framed from base 1. Ends trimmed: V by 4 bases, J by 6 bases; bases unmatched to a gene: 20. For CDR1 and CDR2, the germline V gene lists SGHVS and FQNEAQ.